This is a list of T cell receptor beta chains from one sample in a study of T cells in Graves' hyperthyroidism and ophthalmopathy. TCRdb analysed the multiplex PCR reads with MiXCR anew, one entry per CDR3 protein. The table includes about 280,000 distinct CDR3 sequences, less than 30% detected once. The sequencing input was blood. Every receptor here comes from a man aged 40-49 years with Graves' hyperthyroidism that later progressed to Graves' ophthalmopathy. CDR3s include the opening cysteine and the closing phenylalanine or tryptophan. D genes are given only for firm matches. Size tells how often a clone was seen (once, few, many) or the class of an expanded clone, and some rows leave it out.

TRBV20-1	TRBD1	TRBJ2-5	many	CSVFRGETQYF
TRBV2	TRBD2	TRBJ2-5	.	CASRPSTSGSETQYF
TRBV11-2	.	TRBJ1-2	many	CASSPVRGGGPGYTF
TRBV27	.	TRBJ2-7	.	CASSLGVGSPLEQYF
TRBV12-3/TRBV12-4	.	TRBJ1-3	.	CASSRSDSGNTIYF
TRBV5-1	TRBD1	TRBJ2-5	many	CASSPGQGEETQYF
TRBV6-1	TRBD2	TRBJ2-2	many	CASSERTSGGPGTGELFF
TRBV12-3/TRBV12-4	.	TRBJ2-2	many	CASSLGFGELFF
TRBV28	.	TRBJ1-1	many	CASSVRQNKNTEAFF
TRBV15	TRBD2	TRBJ2-1	many	CATSRGGTSGKQFF
TRBV5-1	.	TRBJ1-1	many	CASSFIRRNTEAFF
TRBV7-2	.	TRBJ1-1	.	CASTPGERLNTEAFF
TRBV12-3/TRBV12-4	.	TRBJ2-2	many	CASSQTGLPSGELFF
TRBV29-1	.	TRBJ1-2	.	CSAISLGGGGYTF
TRBV11-3	TRBD1	TRBJ2-7	.	CASSFIRDRGHEQYF
TRBV24-1	.	TRBJ2-2	many	CATGRTADGRTGELFF
TRBV16	.	TRBJ1-1	.	CASSQLERSEDAFF
TRBV20-1	.	TRBJ2-7	.	CSASRPAGSYEQYF
TRBV6-2/TRBV6-3	TRBD1	TRBJ2-2	.	CASSPNRGANTGELFF
TRBV6-7	TRBD1	TRBJ2-7	.	CASSYETGVHEQYF
TRBV20-1	TRBD1	TRBJ2-7	many	CSAKSTGSSAVYEQYF
TRBV10-3	TRBD1	TRBJ1-5	many	CAISESGTEALIGNQPQHF
TRBV7-3	.	TRBJ1-2	.	CASSSDSGLGAGYTF
TRBV15	.	TRBJ2-7	many	CATSRSWTAYEQYF
TRBV25-1	.	TRBJ1-3	many	CASRTSRSGSSGNTIYF
TRBV4-2	.	TRBJ1-2	many	CASSQDPADGYTF
TRBV12-3/TRBV12-4	.	TRBJ1-2	many	CASSLSQQRGYTF
TRBV6-1	TRBD1	TRBJ1-2	few	CASSPSPGQAYYGYTF
TRBV5-1	.	TRBJ1-2	few	CASSLAHSGANRNYGYTF
TRBV20-1	.	TRBJ1-1	many	CSASLAWSTEAFF
TRBV6-1	.	TRBJ1-2	many	CASSAGEIYTF
TRBV11-2	TRBD1	TRBJ2-7	many	CASRYDRGGSYEQYF
TRBV4-1	.	TRBJ1-2	.	CASSQVDGDYGYTF
TRBV30	.	TRBJ2-2	many	CAWGGQFTGELFF
TRBV6-2/TRBV6-3	TRBD1	TRBJ2-5	.	CASAPYDRGRWETQYF
TRBV6-5	TRBD1	TRBJ1-2	many	CASSYRTGDPLGYTF
TRBV11-2	.	TRBJ1-5	many	CASSLAGLEPQHF
TRBV27	TRBD1	TRBJ1-1	many	CASSRQGFRTEAFF
TRBV10-3	.	TRBJ1-1	many	CASQVREFGEAFF
TRBV29-1	TRBD2	TRBJ2-7	.	CSVGPPGLAGLSSYEQYF
TRBV24-1	TRBD1	TRBJ1-2	many	CATSDPLTGDGYTF
TRBV28	.	TRBJ1-1	.	CASSLAPAEAFF
TRBV10-1	.	TRBJ1-1	many	CASSSGPIKEAFF
TRBV28	.	TRBJ1-3	.	CASSFHGAAGNTIYF
TRBV6-2/TRBV6-3	TRBD2	TRBJ2-5	.	CASRPSLAGVETQYF